The 22 T cell receptor beta chains presented below share a single source sample, sequenced in a study of blood T cell repertoires in COVID-19. TCRdb keeps only in-frame clones here, not all; method: immunoSEQ multiplex PCR. The sample includes 99,000 or so clones, 80% to 85% of them seen just once. Sequenced material: peripheral blood. All receptors derive from a woman older than 75 with acute or convalescent COVID-19.

The rearrangement links TRBV5-5 to TRBJ2-7, with TRBD2 as a possible D gene (6 bases). The CDR3 runs to 15 residues. V dropped 3 bases and J dropped 7 bases, with 20 bases sitting between them. Germline assignment: CDR1 SGHKS and CDR2 YYEKEE (reference sequence). The CDR3 sequence: CASSSWDSLPREQYF. The CDR3 DNA is TGTGCCAGCAGCTCCTGGGACTCGCTACCTCGGGAGCAGTACTTC. The whole variable domain, remainder taken from reference TRBV5-5 and TRBJ2-7, is DAGVTQSPTHLIKTRGQQVTLRCSPISGHKSVSWYQQVLGQGPQFIFQYYEKEERGRGNFPDRFSARQFPNYSSELNVNALLLGDSALYLCASSSWDSLPREQYFGPGTRLTVT.

This clone was counted once. The rearrangement joins TRBV7-2 to TRBJ2-6, with 7 bases that match TRBD1. Germline loops: CDR1 SGHTA, CDR2 FQGNSA. V shed 3 bases and J 3 bases; nucleotides not matched to a gene: 8. This CDR3 comprises 17 residues. The CDR3 region has the DNA TGTGCCAGCAGCTTGACAGGGAGTGGCTTTGGGGCCAACGTCCTGACTTTC. It is translated as CASSLTGSGFGANVLTF.

This clone occurred once. The CDR3 loop reads CASSLARGRTEAFF. In DNA, the CDR3 is TGTGCCAGCAGCTTGGCCAGGGGTCGCACTGAAGCTTTCTTT. The rearrangement uses TRBV5-5 and TRBJ1-1; a possible D gene is TRBD1 (6 bases). V shed 0 bases and J shed 4 bases, with 10 bases lying between them. The CDR3 contains 14 residues. The V gene's germline CDR1 is SGHKS and CDR2 YYEKEE (reference sequence).

The rearrangement joins TRBV28 to TRBJ2-1; D unclear. V lost 2 bases, J lost 0 bases, and 14 bases lay in between. This CDR3 region has 17 residues. The germline gives CDR1 MDHEN, CDR2 SYDVKM. In DNA, the CDR3 is TGTGCCAGCAGTTTAATCCCCGGTCCGAGCTCCTACAATGAGCAGTTCTTC. Amino acid sequence: CASSLIPGPSSYNEQFF.

This CDR3 reads CASSKVGDRVEQVYGYTF. CDR3 nucleotide sequence: TGTGCCAGCAGCAAAGTGGGAGACAGGGTCGAGCAGGTCTATGGCTACACCTTC. The gene calls are TRBV21-1 and TRBJ1-2; the table's D call, TRBD1, was not checked against the DNA. TRBV21-1 is an annotated pseudogene. The CDR3 totals 18 residues.

This chain uses TRBV5-1 with TRBJ2-1, with D possibly TRBD2 on 6 matching bases. V lost 3 bases, J lost 3 bases, and 10 bases lay in between. Germline V gives CDR1 SGHRS, CDR2 YFSETQ. The CDR3 spans 14 residues. The CDR3 region has the DNA TGCGCCAGCAGCTGGGGCGGGGACTACAATGAGCAGTTCTTC. Protein sequence: CASSWGGDYNEQFF.

CDR3 nucleotide sequence: TGCGCCAGCAGCCAAGAGCAGGTCGCCTACGAGCAGTACTTC. It translates to CASSQEQVAYEQYF. V usage is TRBV4-1 and J usage is TRBJ2-7; D call uncertain. The CDR3 loop spans 14 amino acids. Germline assignment: CDR1 MGHRA and CDR2 YSYEKL. The V end lost 0 bases, the J end lost 2 bases, and 8 bases lay between the germline ends.

The V gene is TRBV9, the J gene TRBJ2-3; TRBD1 aligns across 7 bases. The germline gives CDR1 SGDLS, CDR2 YYNGEE. The CDR3 extends over 13 amino acids. Trimming removed 2 bases from V and 9 bases from J; junction bases left unmatched: 6. Here the CDR3 reads CASSVWDSQTQYF. The CDR3 coding sequence is TGTGCCAGCAGCGTGTGGGACAGTCAAACGCAGTATTTT. Variable domain in full (rest from reference TRBV9 and TRBJ2-3): DSGVTQTPKHLITATGQRVTLRCSPRSGDLSVYWYQQSLDQGLQFLIQYYNGEERAKGNILERFSAQQFPDLHSELNLSSLELGDSALYFCASSVWDSQTQYFGPGTRLTVL.

The chain carries TRBV19 and TRBJ1-1; unclear D gene. Trimming took 7 bases from V and 1 from J, leaving 10 bases between them. This CDR3 is 13 amino acids long. CDR1 and CDR2 (germline): LNHDA, SQIVND (reference sequence). Here the CDR3 DNA reads TGTGCCAGTATGGGCCCAAAGAACACTGAAGCTTTCTTT. It yields the protein CASMGPKNTEAFF.

The rearrangement joins TRBV7-9 to TRBJ1-5; the D gene is possibly TRBD1 (6 bases). Between the trimmed V and J ends, which lost 5 bases and 4 bases, there was a span of 15 bases. Germline-derived CDR1 and CDR2 are SEHNR and FQNEAQ (reference sequence). This CDR3 has 15 amino acids. In DNA, the CDR3 is TGTGCCAGCAGCGCTGTGGGGGGGCAGAATCAGCCCCAGCATTTT. It encodes CASSAVGGQNQPQHF. The full variable domain, with the rest looked up from reference TRBV7-9 and TRBJ1-5, is DTGVSQNPRHKITKRGQNVTFRCDPISEHNRLYWYRQTLGQGPEFLTYFQNEAQLEKSRLLSDRFSAERPKGSFSTLEIQRTEQGDSAMYLCASSAVGGQNQPQHFGDGTRLSIL.

The J gene is TRBJ2-5, the V gene TRBV29-1; D is unresolved. The V end lost 5 bases, the J end lost 0 bases, and 10 bases lay between the germline ends. Germline CDR1 SQVTM, CDR2 ANQGSEA. This CDR3 has 13 residues. In nucleotides, the CDR3 is TGCAGCGTTAGCCCGGCGGACCAAGAGACCCAGTACTTC. It is translated as CSVSPADQETQYF.

This clone came up a few times. The chain employs TRBV11-2 and TRBJ2-1; the match to TRBD2 covers 12 bases. V lost 5 bases, J lost 6 bases, and 5 bases stayed unmatched. CDR1 and CDR2 (germline): SGHAT, FQNNGV. This CDR3 region has 15 residues. CDR3 region: CASSLLAGGLNEQFF. The CDR3 DNA follows: TGTGCCAGCAGCCTACTAGCGGGAGGTCTCAATGAGCAGTTCTTC. The variable domain in full, completed from reference TRBV11-2 and TRBJ2-1, reads EAGVAQSPRYKIIEKRQSVAFWCNPISGHATLYWYQQILGQGPKLLIQFQNNGVVDDSQLPKDRFSAERLKGVDSTLKIQPAKLEDSAVYLCASSLLAGGLNEQFFGPGTRLTVL.

This sequence joins TRBV6-5 and TRBJ1-3; TRBD1 is a possible D gene (5 bases). Germline loops: CDR1 MNHEY, CDR2 SVGAGI. The V gene lost 4 bases and the J gene lost 2 bases, with 9 bases spanning the gap. The CDR3 has 14 residues. The CDR3 DNA is TGTGCCAGCAGTTCGGGACTCACTGGAAACACCATATATTTT. Encoded protein: CASSSGLTGNTIYF.

The chain is built from TRBV6-4 and TRBJ2-2, with D maybe TRBD1 (5 bases). The CDR3 consists of 15 residues. The germline V and J ends were trimmed by 2 bases and 1 base, with 8 bases remaining between them. Germline CDR1 MRHNA, CDR2 SNTAGT. The CDR3 DNA reads as TGTGCCAGCAGTGACGGGCAGGGGAACACCGGGGAGCTGTTTTTT. It is translated as CASSDGQGNTGELFF.

This chain links TRBV18 with TRBJ1-4, with 9 bases lining up with TRBD1. The CDR3 covers 16 residues. Germline V gene data show CDR1 as KGHSH and CDR2 as LQKENI. V dropped 0 bases and J dropped 7; count of bases not matched to a gene: 6. The CDR3, as DNA: TGTGCCAGCTCACCACCACGGACAGGGGTAGTTGAAAAACTGTTTTTT. Protein: CASSPPRTGVVEKLFF.

The J gene is TRBJ1-2, the V gene TRBV30; 7 bases align to TRBD1. The CDR3 spans 17 residues. Germline values: CDR1 GTSNPN, CDR2 SVGIG (reference sequence). The V gene end was trimmed by 1 base and the J gene end by 5 bases; junction bases not matched to a gene: 16. CDR3: CAWSGWDSELPSYGYTF. Written as DNA, the CDR3 is TGTGCCTGGAGTGGGTGGGACAGTGAGCTCCCCTCATATGGCTACACCTTC.

The chain carries TRBV19 and TRBJ2-3, with 10 bases identical to TRBD2. Germline trimming cut 5 bases from V and 4 bases from J; bases unmatched to any gene: 3. The CDR3 totals 14 residues. The V gene's germline CDR1 is LNHDA and CDR2 SQIVND (reference sequence). The CDR3 DNA sequence: TGTGCCAGTAGTTCTAGCGGGAGTTCAGATACGCAGTATTTT. It is translated as CASSSSGSSDTQYF.

The count of this clone is one. The chain employs TRBV2 and TRBJ2-5, with TRBD2 identical over 11 bases. This CDR3 is built from 16 residues. V shed 4 bases, J shed 5 bases, and the junction held 9 bases outside the gene matches. CDR1 SNHLY and CDR2 FYNNEI come from the germline V gene. The CDR3 nucleotides are TGTGCCAGCAGTGTTTCGGTCCCTAGCGGGGGGGAGACCCAGTACTTC. Amino acids: CASSVSVPSGGETQYF.

CDR3 sequence: CATSRGVTNEQFF. In DNA form, the CDR3 reads TGTGCCACCAGCAGAGGAGTTACCAATGAGCAGTTCTTC. The chain couples TRBV15 to TRBJ2-1; D call uncertain. CDR3 size: 13 residues. Trimming stripped 1 base from V and 6 bases from J, with 7 bases between. Germline CDR1 is LNHNV and CDR2 is YYDKDF (reference sequence).

Points on this clone: This CDR3 is also generated by other DNA sequences in the sample. The chain carries TRBV5-1 and TRBJ1-1, with D unresolved. Looked up from germline, CDR1 is SGHRS and CDR2 is YFSETQ. V was pared by 2 bases and J by 2 bases, with 10 bases between. CDR3 length: 14 residues. Written as DNA, the CDR3 is TGCGCCAGCAGCTTTAAAGATACTAACACTGAAGCTTTCTTT. Translation: CASSFKDTNTEAFF.

CDR3 residues: CASSPHEDSSTEAFF. The CDR3 DNA reads as TGTGCCAGCAGTCCCCATGAAGACAGCTCCACTGAAGCTTTCTTT. The chain links TRBV28 to TRBJ1-1; a possible D gene is TRBD1 (5 bases). Trimming stripped 5 bases from V and 4 bases from J, with 17 bases between. This CDR3 spans 15 amino acids. CDR1 and CDR2 (germline): MDHEN, SYDVKM.

The gene calls are TRBV7-2 and TRBJ2-4; TRBD2 might be the D (6 bases). CDR3 length equals 14 residues. Trimming shortened V by 5 bases and J by 8 bases, and 16 bases separated the two germline ends. Germline assignment: CDR1 SGHTA and CDR2 FQGNSA. CDR3 DNA: TGTGCCAGCAGCAGGGGACTGGCAGGCGACATTCAGTACTTC. Amino acid sequence: CASSRGLAGDIQYF.